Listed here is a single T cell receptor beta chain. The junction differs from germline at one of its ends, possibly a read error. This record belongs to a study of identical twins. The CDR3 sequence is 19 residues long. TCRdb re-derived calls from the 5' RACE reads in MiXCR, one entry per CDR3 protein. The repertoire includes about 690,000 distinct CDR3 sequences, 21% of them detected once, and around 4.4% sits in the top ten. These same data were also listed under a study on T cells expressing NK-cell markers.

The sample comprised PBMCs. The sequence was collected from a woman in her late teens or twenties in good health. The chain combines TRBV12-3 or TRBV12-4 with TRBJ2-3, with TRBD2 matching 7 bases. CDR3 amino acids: CAISFFVWREYGETDTQYF. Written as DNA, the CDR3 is TGTGCCATCAGTTTCTTCGTGTGGCGGGAGTATGGGGAGACAGATACGCAGTATTTT.